This entry concerns a single TCR beta chain. Its specificity is unknown. Primers included in the PCR were 60 Vbeta and 13 Jbeta primers. Only in-frame clones appear in the TCRdb table, and some are missing; sequencing was by immunoSEQ multiplex PCR. The table records 130,000 to 150,000 clones, around 79% of them present only once. This entry comes from a study of cytomegalovirus exposure and HLA in healthy donors. Study-level results: Most TCR sequences proved rare, with some public TCRs found in many donors. The study put 150 or so TCR beta chains on its list as cytomegalovirus-associated.

V was cut by 3 bases and J by 0 bases, with 5 bases left in between. Germline CDR1 LNHDA, CDR2 SQIVND (reference sequence). The CDR3 has 13 amino acids. The V call is TRBV19, the J call TRBJ1-2; the D is unclear. This receptor was obtained from a male donor in good health and CMV-seronegative. Specimen: PBMCs. DNA for the CDR3: TGTGCCAGTAGTATTAGTGCTAACTATGGCTACACCTTC. This translates into CASSISANYGYTF.